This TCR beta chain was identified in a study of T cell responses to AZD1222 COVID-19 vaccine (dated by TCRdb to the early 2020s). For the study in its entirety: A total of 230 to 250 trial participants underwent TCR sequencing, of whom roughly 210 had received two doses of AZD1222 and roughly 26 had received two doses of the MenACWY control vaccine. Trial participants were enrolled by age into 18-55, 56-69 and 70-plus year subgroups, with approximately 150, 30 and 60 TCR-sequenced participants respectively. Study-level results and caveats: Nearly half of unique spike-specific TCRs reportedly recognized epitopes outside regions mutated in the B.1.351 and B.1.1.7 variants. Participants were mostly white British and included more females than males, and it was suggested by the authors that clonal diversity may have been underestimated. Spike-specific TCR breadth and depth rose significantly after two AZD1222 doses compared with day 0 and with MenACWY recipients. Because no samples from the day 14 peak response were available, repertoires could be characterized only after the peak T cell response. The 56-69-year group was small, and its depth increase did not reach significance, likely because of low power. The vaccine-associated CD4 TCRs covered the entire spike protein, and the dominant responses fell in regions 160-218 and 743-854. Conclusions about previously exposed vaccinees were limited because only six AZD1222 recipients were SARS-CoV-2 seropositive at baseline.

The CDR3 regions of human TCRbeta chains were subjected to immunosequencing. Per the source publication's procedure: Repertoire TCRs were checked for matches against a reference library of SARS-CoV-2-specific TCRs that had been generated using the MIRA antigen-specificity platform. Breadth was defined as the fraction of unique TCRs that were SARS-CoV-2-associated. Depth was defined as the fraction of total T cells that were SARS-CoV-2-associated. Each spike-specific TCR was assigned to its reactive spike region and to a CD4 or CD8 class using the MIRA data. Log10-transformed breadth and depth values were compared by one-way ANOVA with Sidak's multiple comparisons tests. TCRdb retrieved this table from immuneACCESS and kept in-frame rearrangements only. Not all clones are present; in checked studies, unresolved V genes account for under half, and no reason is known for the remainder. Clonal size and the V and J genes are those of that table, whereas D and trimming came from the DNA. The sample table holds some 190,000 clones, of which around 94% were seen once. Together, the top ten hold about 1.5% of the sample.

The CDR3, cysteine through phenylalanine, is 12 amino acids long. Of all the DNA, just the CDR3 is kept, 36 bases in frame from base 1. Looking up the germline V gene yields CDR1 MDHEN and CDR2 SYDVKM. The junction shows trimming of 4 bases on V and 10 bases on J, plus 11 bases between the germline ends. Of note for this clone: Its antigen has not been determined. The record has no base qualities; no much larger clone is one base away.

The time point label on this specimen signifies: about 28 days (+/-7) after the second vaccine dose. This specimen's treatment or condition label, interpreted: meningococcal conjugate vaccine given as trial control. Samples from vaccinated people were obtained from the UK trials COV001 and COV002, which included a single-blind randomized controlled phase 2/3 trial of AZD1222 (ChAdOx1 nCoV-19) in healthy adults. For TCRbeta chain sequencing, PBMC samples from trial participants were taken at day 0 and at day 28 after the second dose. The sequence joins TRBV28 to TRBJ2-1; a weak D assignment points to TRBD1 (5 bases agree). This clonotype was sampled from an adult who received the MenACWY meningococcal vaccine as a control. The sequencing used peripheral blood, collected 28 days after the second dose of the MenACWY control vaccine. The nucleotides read TGTGCCAGCAGTTCCCCAGGGTACGAGCAGTTCTTC. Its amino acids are CASSSPGYEQFF.